This T cell receptor (beta chain) stems from a study of blood T cell repertoires in COVID-19. Only in-frame clones appear in the TCRdb table, and some are missing; sequencing was by immunoSEQ multiplex PCR. Of 250,000 to 350,000 clones in the sample, 86% were seen once. Trimming pared 1 base from V and 6 bases from J, leaving 10 bases between. Germline assignment: CDR1 SGHDT and CDR2 YYEEEE. CDR3 length equals 13 residues. Source material: peripheral blood. The rearrangement uses TRBV5-6 and TRBJ1-1, with D uncertain. The receptor's source is a woman under 40 with active or convalescent COVID-19. The CDR3 nucleotides read TGTGCCAGCAGCTTGAAACGGGGTGCTGAAGCTTTCTTT. It translates to CASSLKRGAEAFF.